The TCR beta chain under discussion was sequenced for a study of cytomegalovirus exposure and HLA in healthy donors. Study-wide points: The investigators catalogued 160 or so TCR beta chains as cytomegalovirus-associated. While the bulk of TCR sequences proved rare, some public TCRs turned up in many donors.

V lost 7 bases and J lost 0, with 13 bases in between. The CDR3 is made up of 13 amino acids. Germline V lookup: CDR1 SQVTM, CDR2 ANQGSEA. A multiplex PCR was run with 60 Vbeta primers and 13 Jbeta primers. Clones were sequenced by immunoSEQ multiplex PCR, and TCRdb holds only the in-frame ones, with some missing. This table has roughly 190,000 clones, approximately 12% appearing once. This clone has only a few counts. The antigen is unknown. The TCR was taken from a man aged 45-65 years in good health and CMV-seropositive. V and J are TRBV29-1 and TRBJ2-7; a possible D gene is TRBD1 (5 bases). The sequenced sample consisted of PBMCs. For the CDR3, the DNA is TGCAGCGCCTATGACAGTAGCTCCTACGAGCAGTACGTC. As protein: CSAYDSSSYEQYV.